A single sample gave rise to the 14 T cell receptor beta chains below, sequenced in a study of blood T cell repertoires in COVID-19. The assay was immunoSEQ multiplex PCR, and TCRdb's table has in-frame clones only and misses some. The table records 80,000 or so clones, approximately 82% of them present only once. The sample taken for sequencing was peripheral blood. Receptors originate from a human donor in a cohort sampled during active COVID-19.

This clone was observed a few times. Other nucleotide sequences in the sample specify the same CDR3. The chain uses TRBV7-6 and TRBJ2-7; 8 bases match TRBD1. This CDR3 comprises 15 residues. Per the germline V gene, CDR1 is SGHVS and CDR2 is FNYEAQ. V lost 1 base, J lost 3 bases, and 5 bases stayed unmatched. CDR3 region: CASSLEGTGGYEQYF. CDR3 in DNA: TGTGCCAGCAGCTTAGAAGGAACAGGGGGCTACGAGCAGTACTTC.

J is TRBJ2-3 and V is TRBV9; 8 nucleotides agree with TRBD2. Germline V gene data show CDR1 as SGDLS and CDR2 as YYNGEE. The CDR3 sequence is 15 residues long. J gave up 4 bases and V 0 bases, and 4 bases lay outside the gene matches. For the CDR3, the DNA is TGTGCCAGCAGCGTAGGTAGCGGGGTCGCAGATACGCAGTATTTT. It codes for CASSVGSGVADTQYF.

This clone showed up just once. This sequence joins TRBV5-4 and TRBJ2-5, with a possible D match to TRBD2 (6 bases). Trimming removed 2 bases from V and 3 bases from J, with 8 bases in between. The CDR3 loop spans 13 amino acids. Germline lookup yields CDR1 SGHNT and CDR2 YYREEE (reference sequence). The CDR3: CASSFGTEETQYF. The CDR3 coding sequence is TGTGCCAGCAGCTTTGGGACTGAAGAGACCCAGTACTTC.

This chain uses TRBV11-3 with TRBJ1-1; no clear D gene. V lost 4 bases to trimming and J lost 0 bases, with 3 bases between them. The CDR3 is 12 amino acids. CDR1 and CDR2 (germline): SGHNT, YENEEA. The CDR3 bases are TGTGCCAGCAGCTCCATGAACACTGAAGCTTTCTTT. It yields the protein CASSSMNTEAFF.

The CDR3 region is CASSHLSGGAYEQYF. In nucleotides, the CDR3 is TGTGCCAGCAGCCACCTTAGCGGGGGGGCTTACGAGCAGTACTTC. The chain combines TRBV3-1 (or the pseudogene TRBV3-2) with TRBJ2-7; TRBD2 matches at 11 bases. The CDR3 length is 15 residues. The germline CDR1 and CDR2 sequences are LGHDT and YNNKEL (reference sequence). V gave up 3 bases and J gave up 4 bases; unmatched junction bases: 5.

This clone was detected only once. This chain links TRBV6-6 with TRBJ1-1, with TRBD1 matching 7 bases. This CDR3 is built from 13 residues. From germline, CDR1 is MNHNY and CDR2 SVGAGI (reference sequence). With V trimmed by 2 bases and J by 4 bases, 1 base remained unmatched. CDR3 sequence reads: CASSYEGATEAFF. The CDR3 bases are TGTGCCAGCAGTTACGAGGGGGCCACTGAAGCTTTCTTT.

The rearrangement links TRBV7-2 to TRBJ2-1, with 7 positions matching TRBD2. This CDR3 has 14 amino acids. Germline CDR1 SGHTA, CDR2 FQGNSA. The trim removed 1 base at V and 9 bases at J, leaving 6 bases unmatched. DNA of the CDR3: TGTGCCAGCAGCTTAGGGACGTGGGGGGGTGAGCAGTTCTTC. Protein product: CASSLGTWGGEQFF. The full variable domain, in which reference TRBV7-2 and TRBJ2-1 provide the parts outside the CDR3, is GAGVSQSPSNKVTEKGKDVELRCDPISGHTALYWYRQSLGQGLEFLIYFQGNSAPDKSGLPSDRFSAERTGGSVSTLTIQRTQQEDSAVYLCASSLGTWGGEQFFGPGTRLTVL.

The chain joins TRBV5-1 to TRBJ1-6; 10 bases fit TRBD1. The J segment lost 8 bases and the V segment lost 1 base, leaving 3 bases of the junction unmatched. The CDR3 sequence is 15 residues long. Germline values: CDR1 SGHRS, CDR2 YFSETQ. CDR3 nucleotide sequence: TGCGCCAGCAGCTTGTACGGACAGGGGGATTCACCCCTCCACTTT. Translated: CASSLYGQGDSPLHF.

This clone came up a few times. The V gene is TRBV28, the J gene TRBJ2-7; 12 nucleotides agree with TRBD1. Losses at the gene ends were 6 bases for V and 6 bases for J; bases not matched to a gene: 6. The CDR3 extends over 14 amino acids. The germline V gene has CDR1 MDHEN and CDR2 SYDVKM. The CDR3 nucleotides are TGTGCCAGCAGGCAGGGACAGGGGGCAATCGAGCAGTACTTC. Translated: CASRQGQGAIEQYF.

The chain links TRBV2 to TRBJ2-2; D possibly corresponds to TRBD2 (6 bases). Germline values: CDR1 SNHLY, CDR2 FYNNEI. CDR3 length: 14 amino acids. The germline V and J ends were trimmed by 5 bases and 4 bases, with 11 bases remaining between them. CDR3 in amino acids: CASSTEGATGELFF. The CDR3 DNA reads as TGTGCCAGCAGTACGGAGGGAGCCACCGGGGAGCTGTTTTTT.

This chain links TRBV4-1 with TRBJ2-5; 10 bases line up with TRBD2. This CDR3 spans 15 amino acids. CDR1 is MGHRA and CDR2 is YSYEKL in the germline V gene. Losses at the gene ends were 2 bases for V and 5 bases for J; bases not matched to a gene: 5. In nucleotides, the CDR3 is TGCGCCAGCAGCCAACAAGCGGGGGGGGGTGAGACCCAGTACTTC. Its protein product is CASSQQAGGGETQYF.

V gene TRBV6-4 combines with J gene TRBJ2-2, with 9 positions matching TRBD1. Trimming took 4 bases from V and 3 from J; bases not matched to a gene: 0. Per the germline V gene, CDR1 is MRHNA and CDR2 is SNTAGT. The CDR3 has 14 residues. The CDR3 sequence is CASSGQGDTGELFF. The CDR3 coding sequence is TGTGCCAGCAGTGGACAGGGGGACACCGGGGAGCTGTTTTTT.

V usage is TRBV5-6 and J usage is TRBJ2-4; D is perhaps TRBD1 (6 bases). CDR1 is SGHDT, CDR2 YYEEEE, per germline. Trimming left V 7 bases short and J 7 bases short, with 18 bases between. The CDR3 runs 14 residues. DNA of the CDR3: TGTGCCAGCGGTCTCAGGGGTCCTGGGAACATTCAGTACTTC. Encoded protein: CASGLRGPGNIQYF.

The CDR3 protein is CASSVGTGDNQPQHF. In DNA form, the CDR3 reads TGTGCCAGCAGCGTTGGGACAGGGGATAATCAGCCCCAGCATTTT. This chain uses TRBV9 with TRBJ1-5; 10 nucleotides line up with TRBD1. The CDR3 totals 15 residues. With 2 bases clipped from V and 4 bases from J, the junction kept 3 bases outside the gene matches. Germline CDR1 reads SGDLS; CDR2 reads YYNGEE.